These 11 T cell receptor beta chains were all obtained from the same sample, sequenced in a study of vaccination effects on CD4 cells after COVID-19. Sequencing used immunoSEQ multiplex PCR; TCRdb keeps in-frame clones, though not all of them. The table records approximately 74,000 clones, around four fifths of them present only once. These receptors' antigens are unknown. Expansion with viral peptide pools was applied to antigen-specific CD4+ T cells by the ViraFEST assay prior to sequencing. On roughly day 9 of culture, CD4+ T cells were separated out. Each participant was administered two doses of either the BNT162b2 or the mRNA-1273 vaccine. The sample consisted of CD4+ T cells from PBMCs cultured with HCoV-OC43 spike peptides, taken after COVID-19 vaccination. Sample subset: HCoV-OC43 spike overlapping peptide pool stimulation. These receptor sequences come from a human donor who received a COVID-19 vaccine.

This clone was recorded only once. The genes are TRBV7-3 and TRBJ2-5; D is unclear. Trimming removed 3 bases at V and 1 base at J, with 6 bases between. CDR1 is SGHTA, CDR2 FQGTGA, per germline. CDR3 length: 13 residues. The CDR3 spells CASSFGTQETQYF. CDR3 DNA sequence: TGTGCCAGCAGCTTCGGCACCCAAGAGACCCAGTACTTC.

The chain employs TRBV28 and TRBJ1-1; D gene uncertain. The CDR3 is 13 amino acids. CDR1 is MDHEN, CDR2 SYDVKM, per germline. The ends were cut back, 5 bases at V and 1 base at J, with 8 bases in the middle. The CDR3 sequence: CASSPPKNTEAFF. CDR3 coding DNA: TGTGCCAGCAGTCCCCCCAAGAACACTGAAGCTTTCTTT.

This sequence joins TRBV6-5 and TRBJ1-6; D not certain. Germline V gene lookup returns CDR1 MNHEY and CDR2 SVGAGI. The CDR3 is 12 amino acids. The V end was cut by 2 bases, the J end by 7 bases, with 3 bases between. CDR3 in amino acids: CASSYTNSPLHF. CDR3 bases: TGTGCCAGCAGTTACACCAATTCACCCCTCCACTTT.

This clone came up once. The chain recombines TRBV6-5 with TRBJ2-2; the D is unclear. The V gene's germline CDR1 is MNHEY and CDR2 SVGAGI. The V gene lost 7 bases and the J gene lost 1 base, with 7 bases spanning the gap. CDR3 length: 13 residues. For the CDR3, the DNA is TGTGCCAGCAACCACGGGAACACCGGGGAGCTGTTTTTT. It yields the protein CASNHGNTGELFF.

With respect to this clone: Other DNA sequences within the sample encode an identical CDR3. The J gene is TRBJ1-5, the V gene TRBV27; 9 nucleotides align to TRBD1. The CDR3 runs 15 residues. Germline-derived CDR1 and CDR2 are MNHEY and SMNVEV (reference sequence). The junction had 3 bases not matched to a gene; V was cut back by 4 bases and J by 2 bases. This CDR3 reads CASSYRGPGNQPQHF. The CDR3 DNA is TGTGCCAGCAGTTACAGGGGGCCTGGCAATCAGCCCCAGCATTTT.

The chain carries TRBV4-2 and TRBJ1-2; no definite D call. This CDR3 is 14 amino acids long. V gave up 0 bases and J gave up 4 bases, with 9 bases separating them. Germline values: CDR1 LGHNA, CDR2 YNFKEQ. The CDR3 bases are TGTGCCAGCAGCCAAGAAGGTCGGGGCTATGGCTACACCTTC. It encodes CASSQEGRGYGYTF.

The chain uses TRBV7-3 and TRBJ2-3; D assignment may be TRBD1 or TRBD2 (5 bases each). Germline lookup yields CDR1 SGHTA and CDR2 FQGTGA. The CDR3 totals 15 residues. Trimming stripped 1 base from V and 2 bases from J, with 10 bases between. The CDR3 sequence: CASSLRGIPTDTQYF. The CDR3 DNA follows: TGTGCCAGCAGCTTAAGGGGGATACCCACAGATACGCAGTATTTT.

The V gene is TRBV10-3, the J gene TRBJ2-5, with a weak D call TRBD1 (6 bases). The CDR3 sequence is 18 residues long. The V gene lost 1 base and the J gene lost 0 bases, with 18 bases spanning the gap. Germline assignment: CDR1 ENHRY and CDR2 SYGVKD. CDR3 in DNA: TGTGCCATCAGTGAGTTTGGGACACCCCAACCGTACCAAGAGACCCAGTACTTC. Its translation is CAISEFGTPQPYQETQYF.

The rearrangement links TRBV5-1 to TRBJ1-1; D is uncertain. CDR1 SGHRS and CDR2 YFSETQ come from the germline V gene. V dropped 1 base and J dropped 2 bases, with 9 bases sitting between them. This CDR3 has 14 amino acids. The CDR3 region is CASSLYGVNTEAFF. The CDR3 region has the DNA TGCGCCAGCAGCTTGTACGGGGTTAACACTGAAGCTTTCTTT. The full variable domain, rest sourced from reference TRBV5-1 and TRBJ1-1, is KAGVTQTPRYLIKTRGQQVTLSCSPISGHRSVSWYQQTPGQGLQFLFEYFSETQRNKGNFPGRFSGRQFSNSRSEMNVSTLELGDSALYLCASSLYGVNTEAFFGQGTRLTVV.

The chain carries TRBV24-1 and TRBJ2-1; D possibly corresponds to TRBD1 (6 bases). Germline V gene lookup returns CDR1 KGHDR and CDR2 SFDVKD. CDR3 length: 20 residues. Trimming left V 9 bases short and J 2 bases short, with 31 bases between. The CDR3 spells CATDSADTGSVRGTYNEQFF. The CDR3 DNA sequence: TGTGCCACCGACTCCGCCGACACAGGGTCGGTCCGCGGCACCTACAATGAGCAGTTCTTC.

The chain is built from TRBV18 and TRBJ1-2, with a possible D match to TRBD1 (5 bases). Germline CDR1 KGHSH, CDR2 LQKENI. V lost 6 bases and J 4 bases, leaving 18 bases between the germline ends. This CDR3 contains 15 residues. CDR3 protein: CASSPVTAGGYGYTF. The CDR3 nucleotides are TGTGCCAGCTCGCCGGTGACAGCGGGGGGCTATGGCTACACCTTC.